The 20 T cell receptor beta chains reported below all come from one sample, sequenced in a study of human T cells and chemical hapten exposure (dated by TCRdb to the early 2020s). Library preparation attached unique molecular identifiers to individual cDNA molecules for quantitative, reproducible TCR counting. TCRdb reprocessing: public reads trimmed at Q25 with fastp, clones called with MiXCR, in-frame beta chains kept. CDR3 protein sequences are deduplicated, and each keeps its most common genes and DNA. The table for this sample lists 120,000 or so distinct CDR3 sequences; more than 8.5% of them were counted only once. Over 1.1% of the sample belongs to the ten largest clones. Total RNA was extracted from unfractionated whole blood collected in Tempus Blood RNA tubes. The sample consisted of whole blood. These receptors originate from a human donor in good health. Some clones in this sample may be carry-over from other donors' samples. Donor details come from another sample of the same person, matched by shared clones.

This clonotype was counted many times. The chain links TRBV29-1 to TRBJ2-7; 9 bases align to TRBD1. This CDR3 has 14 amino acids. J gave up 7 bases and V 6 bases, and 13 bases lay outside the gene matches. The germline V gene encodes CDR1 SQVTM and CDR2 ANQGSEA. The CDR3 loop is CSVARDRASGEQYF. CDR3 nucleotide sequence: TGCAGCGTAGCCCGGGACAGGGCTTCGGGAGAGCAGTACTTC.

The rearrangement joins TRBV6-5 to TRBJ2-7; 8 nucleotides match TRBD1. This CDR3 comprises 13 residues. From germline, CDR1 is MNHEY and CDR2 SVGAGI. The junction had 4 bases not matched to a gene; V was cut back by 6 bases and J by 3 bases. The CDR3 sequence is CASRPGQDYEQYF. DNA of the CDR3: TGTGCCAGCAGGCCGGGACAGGACTACGAGCAGTACTTC.

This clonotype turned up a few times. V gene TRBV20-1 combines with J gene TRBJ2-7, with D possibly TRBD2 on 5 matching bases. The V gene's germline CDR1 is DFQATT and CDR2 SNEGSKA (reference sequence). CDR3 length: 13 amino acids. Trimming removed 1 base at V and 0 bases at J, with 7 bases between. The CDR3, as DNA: TGCAGTGCTAGAGGGAGGAGCTCCTACGAGCAGTACTTC. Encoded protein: CSARGRSSYEQYF.

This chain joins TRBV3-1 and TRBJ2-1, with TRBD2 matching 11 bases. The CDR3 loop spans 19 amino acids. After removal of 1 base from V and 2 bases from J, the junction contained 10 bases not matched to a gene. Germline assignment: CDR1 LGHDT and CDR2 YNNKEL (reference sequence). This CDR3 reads CASSQVVAGGLWAYNEQFF. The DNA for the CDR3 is TGTGCCAGCAGCCAAGTGGTAGCGGGAGGGTTGTGGGCCTACAATGAGCAGTTCTTC.

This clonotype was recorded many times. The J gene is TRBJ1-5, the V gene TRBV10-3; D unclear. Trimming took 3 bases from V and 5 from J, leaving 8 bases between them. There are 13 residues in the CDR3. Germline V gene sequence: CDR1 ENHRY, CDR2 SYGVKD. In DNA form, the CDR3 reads TGTGCCATCAGTGATTATCCCGATCAGCCCCAGCATTTT. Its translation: CAISDYPDQPQHF.

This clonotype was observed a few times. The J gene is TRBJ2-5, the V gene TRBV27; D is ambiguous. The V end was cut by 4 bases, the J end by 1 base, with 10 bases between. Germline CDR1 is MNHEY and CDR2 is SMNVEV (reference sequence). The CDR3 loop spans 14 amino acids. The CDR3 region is CASSYRQPQETQYF. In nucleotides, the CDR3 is TGTGCCAGCAGTTATCGGCAGCCCCAAGAGACCCAGTACTTC.

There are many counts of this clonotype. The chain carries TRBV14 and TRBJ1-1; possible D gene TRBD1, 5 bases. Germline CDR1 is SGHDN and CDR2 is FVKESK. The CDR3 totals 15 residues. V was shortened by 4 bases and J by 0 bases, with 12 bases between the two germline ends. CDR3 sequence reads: CASSRYSRVNTEAFF. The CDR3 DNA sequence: TGTGCCAGCAGCCGCTATAGCAGGGTGAACACTGAAGCTTTCTTT.

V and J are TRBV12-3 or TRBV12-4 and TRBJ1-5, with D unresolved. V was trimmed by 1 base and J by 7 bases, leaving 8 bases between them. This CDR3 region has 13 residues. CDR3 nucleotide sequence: TGTGCCAGCAGTTTAGGAACCCGCCAGCCCCAGCATTTT. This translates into CASSLGTRQPQHF.

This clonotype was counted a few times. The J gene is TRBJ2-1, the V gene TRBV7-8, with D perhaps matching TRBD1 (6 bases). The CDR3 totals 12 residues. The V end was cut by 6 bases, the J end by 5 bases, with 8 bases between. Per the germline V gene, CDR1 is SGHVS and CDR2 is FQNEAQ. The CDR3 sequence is CASRRTDNEQFF. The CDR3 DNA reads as TGTGCCAGCAGGAGGACAGACAATGAGCAGTTCTTC.

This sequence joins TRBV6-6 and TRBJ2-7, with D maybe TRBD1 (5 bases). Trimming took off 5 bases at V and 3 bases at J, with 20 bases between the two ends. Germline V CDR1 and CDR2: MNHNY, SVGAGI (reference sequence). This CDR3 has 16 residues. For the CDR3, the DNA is TGTGCCAGCAGTCCCCCAGGGTCAGTCGAGAACTACGAGCAGTACTTC. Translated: CASSPPGSVENYEQYF.

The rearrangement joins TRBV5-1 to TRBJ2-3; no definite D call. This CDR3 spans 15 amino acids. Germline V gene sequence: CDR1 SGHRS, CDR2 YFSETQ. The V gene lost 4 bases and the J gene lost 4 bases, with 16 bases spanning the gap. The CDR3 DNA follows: TGCGCCAGCAGCCTGAAGCTGGTCGGTGCAGATACGCAGTATTTT. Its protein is CASSLKLVGADTQYF. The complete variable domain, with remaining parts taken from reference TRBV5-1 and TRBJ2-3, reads KAGVTQTPRYLIKTRGQQVTLSCSPISGHRSVSWYQQTPGQGLQFLFEYFSETQRNKGNFPGRFSGRQFSNSRSEMNVSTLELGDSALYLCASSLKLVGADTQYFGPGTRLTVL.

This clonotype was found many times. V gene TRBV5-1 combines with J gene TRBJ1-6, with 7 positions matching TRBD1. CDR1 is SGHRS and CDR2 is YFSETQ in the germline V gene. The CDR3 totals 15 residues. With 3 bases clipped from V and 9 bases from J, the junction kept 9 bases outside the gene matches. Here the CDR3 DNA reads TGCGCCAGCAGCTCATCAGACAGGGAGGGTTCACCCCTCCACTTT. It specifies CASSSSDREGSPLHF.

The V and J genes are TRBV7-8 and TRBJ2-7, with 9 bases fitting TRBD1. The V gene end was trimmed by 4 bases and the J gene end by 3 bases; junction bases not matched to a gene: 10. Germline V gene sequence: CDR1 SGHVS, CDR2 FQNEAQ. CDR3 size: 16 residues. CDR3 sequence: CASSWDRAPLNYEQYF. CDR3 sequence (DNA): TGTGCCAGCAGCTGGGACAGGGCCCCCCTCAACTACGAGCAGTACTTC.

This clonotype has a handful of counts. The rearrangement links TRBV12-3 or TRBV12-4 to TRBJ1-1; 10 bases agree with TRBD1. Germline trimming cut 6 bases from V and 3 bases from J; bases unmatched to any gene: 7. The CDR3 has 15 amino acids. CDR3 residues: CASRTPGQGHTEAFF. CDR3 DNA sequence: TGTGCCAGCAGAACACCGGGACAGGGGCACACTGAAGCTTTCTTT.

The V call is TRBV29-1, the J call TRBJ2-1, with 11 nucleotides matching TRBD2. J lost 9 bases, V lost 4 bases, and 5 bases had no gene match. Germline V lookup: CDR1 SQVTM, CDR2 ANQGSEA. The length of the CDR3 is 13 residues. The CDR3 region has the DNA TGCAGCGTTGTGGGTAGCGGGAGGGGTGAGCAGTTCTTC. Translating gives CSVVGSGRGEQFF.

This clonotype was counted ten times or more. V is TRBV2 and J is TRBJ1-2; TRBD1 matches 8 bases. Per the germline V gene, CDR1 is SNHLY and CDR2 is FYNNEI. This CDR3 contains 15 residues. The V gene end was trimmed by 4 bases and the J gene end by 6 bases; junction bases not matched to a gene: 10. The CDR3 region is CASSGAGTGENGYTF. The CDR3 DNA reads TGTGCCAGCAGTGGAGCCGGGACAGGCGAGAATGGCTACACCTTC.

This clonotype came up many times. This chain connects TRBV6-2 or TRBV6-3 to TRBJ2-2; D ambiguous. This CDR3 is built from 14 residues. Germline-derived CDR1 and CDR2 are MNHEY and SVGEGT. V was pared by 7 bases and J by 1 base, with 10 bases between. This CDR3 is CASKGSGNTGELFF. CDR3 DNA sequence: TGTGCCAGCAAGGGATCAGGGAACACCGGGGAGCTGTTTTTT.

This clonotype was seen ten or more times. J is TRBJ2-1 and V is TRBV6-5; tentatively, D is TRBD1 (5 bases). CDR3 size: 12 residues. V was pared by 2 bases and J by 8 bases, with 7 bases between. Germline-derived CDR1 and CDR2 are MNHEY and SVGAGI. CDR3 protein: CASSYQGDEQFF. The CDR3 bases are TGTGCCAGCAGTTACCAGGGTGATGAGCAGTTCTTC.

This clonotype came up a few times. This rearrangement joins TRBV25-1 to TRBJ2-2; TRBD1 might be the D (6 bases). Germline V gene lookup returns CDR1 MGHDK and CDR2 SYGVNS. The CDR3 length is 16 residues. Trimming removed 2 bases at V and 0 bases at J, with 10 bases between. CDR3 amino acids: CASSEGTGPNTGELFF. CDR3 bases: TGTGCCAGCAGTGAAGGAACAGGGCCGAACACCGGGGAGCTGTTTTTT.

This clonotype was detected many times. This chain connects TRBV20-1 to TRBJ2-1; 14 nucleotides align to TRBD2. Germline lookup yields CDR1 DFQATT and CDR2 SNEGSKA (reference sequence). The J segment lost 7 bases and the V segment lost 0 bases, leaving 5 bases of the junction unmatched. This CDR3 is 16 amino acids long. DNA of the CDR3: TGCAGTGCTAGAGATCTGACTAGCGGGGGGGTGAATGAGCAGTTCTTC. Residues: CSARDLTSGGVNEQFF.